Shown below are 26 T cell receptor beta chains from a single sample sequenced in a study of regulatory T cells in long-lasting Graves disease. This sample's time point: newly diagnosed GD, antithyroid drugs for less than 3 months. PBMC-extracted RNA yielded the TCR library. With iRepertoire HTBI primers and Arm-PCR of CDR3 regions, TCR beta libraries were built. TCRdb re-called the multiplex PCR reads with MiXCR, one entry per CDR3 protein. This repertoire shows around 460,000 distinct CDR3 sequences, 14% found once; its top ten account for approximately 15%. This same sample was also taken into another study, of T cells in Graves' hyperthyroidism and ophthalmopathy.

The source material was peripheral blood mononuclear cells (PBMCs), sampled at new diagnosis, from a patient treated with antithyroid drugs. The origin of the receptors is a woman aged 45-65 years with Graves disease.

This clonotype was counted ten times or more. CDR3 amino acids: CASRPYRVSNTEAFF. Here the CDR3 DNA reads TGTGCCAGCAGACCTTACAGGGTTTCAAACACTGAAGCTTTCTTT. The rearrangement joins TRBV28 to TRBJ1-1; a weak D match, TRBD1 (6 bases). Germline values: CDR1 MDHEN, CDR2 SYDVKM. V was cut by 6 bases and J by 2 bases, with 16 bases left in between. The CDR3 is 15 residues long.

This clonotype was seen many times. V is TRBV27 and J is TRBJ2-1, with 9 bases that match TRBD2. V lost 7 bases and J lost 8; bases outside the gene matches: 12. Germline CDR1 and CDR2: MNHEY and SMNVEV (reference sequence). The CDR3 contains 15 residues. The DNA for the CDR3 is TGTGCCAGCACTCTGAAGTCTAGCGGGATTTATGAGCAGTTCTTC. It translates to CASTLKSSGIYEQFF.

This clonotype was detected a few times. The rearrangement links TRBV11-3 to TRBJ2-5, with D perhaps matching TRBD1 (5 bases). The CDR3 has 13 residues. Trimming removed 3 bases from V and 3 bases from J, with 8 bases in between. Looked up from germline, CDR1 is SGHNT and CDR2 is YENEEA. The CDR3 DNA follows: TGTGCCAGCAGCTTCGCCAGGGAAGAGACCCAGTACTTC. Translation: CASSFAREETQYF. Variable domain in full (rest from reference TRBV11-3 and TRBJ2-5): EAGVVQSPRYKIIEKKQPVAFWCNPISGHNTLYWYLQNLGQGPELLIRYENEEAVDDSQLPKDRFSAERLKGVDSTLKIQPAELGDSAVYLCASSFAREETQYFGPGTRLLVL.

This clonotype was counted many times. The chain uses TRBV20-1 and TRBJ1-5; the D is unclear. Per the germline V gene, CDR1 is DFQATT and CDR2 is SNEGSKA (reference sequence). V lost 5 bases and J 3 bases, leaving 14 bases between the germline ends. The CDR3 extends over 14 amino acids. The CDR3 loop reads CSAPNTALNQPQHF. The CDR3, as DNA: TGCAGTGCTCCTAATACAGCGCTCAATCAGCCCCAGCATTTT.

This clonotype has at least ten counts. This chain links TRBV7-9 with TRBJ2-5; D not certain. The CDR3 runs to 14 residues. CDR1 is SEHNR, CDR2 FQNEAQ, per germline (reference sequence). V lost 1 base to trimming and J lost 5 bases, with 11 bases between them. The CDR3 loop reads CASSLDYWQETQYF. Here the CDR3 DNA reads TGTGCCAGCAGCTTAGATTACTGGCAGGAGACCCAGTACTTC.

Many counts were recorded for this clonotype. The V and J genes are TRBV12-3 or TRBV12-4 and TRBJ1-5, with 9 bases fitting TRBD1. Germline trimming cut 4 bases from V and 7 bases from J; bases unmatched to any gene: 5. The CDR3 sequence is 14 residues long. The CDR3 loop is CASSWGQGGQPQHF. Here the CDR3 DNA reads TGTGCCAGCAGTTGGGGACAGGGAGGACAGCCCCAGCATTTT.

At least ten counts were recorded for this clonotype. J is TRBJ2-1 and V is TRBV6-2 or TRBV6-3; 10 positions match TRBD1. V shed 2 bases, J shed 2 bases, and the junction held 12 bases outside the gene matches. The germline V gene has CDR1 MNHEY and CDR2 SVGEGT. This CDR3 contains 19 residues. The CDR3 loop reads CASSYGTGALAETYNEQFF. The CDR3 DNA is TGTGCCAGCAGTTACGGGACAGGGGCGTTAGCGGAAACCTACAATGAGCAGTTCTTC.

As to this clonotype: Possible read error: a much larger clone is one base away. The chain joins TRBV7-9 to TRBJ2-7, with D hard to call. Germline assignment: CDR1 SEHNR and CDR2 FQNEAQ (reference sequence). CDR3 length: 13 amino acids. CDR3 region: CASSLNPSCEQYF. In DNA form, the CDR3 reads TGTGCCAGCAGCTTAAACCCATCCTGCGAGCAGTACTTC.

This clonotype has a handful of counts. This chain links TRBV5-1 with TRBJ1-4; no reliable D call. CDR3 length: 14 amino acids. Germline CDR1 and CDR2: SGHRS and YFSETQ. Trimming left V 0 bases short and J 8 bases short, with 11 bases between. In nucleotides, the CDR3 is TGCGCCAGCAGCTTGGGGGGAGGGTCGGAAAAACTGTTTTTT. It encodes CASSLGGGSEKLFF. Full variable domain (outside the CDR3, taken from reference TRBV5-1 and TRBJ1-4): KAGVTQTPRYLIKTRGQQVTLSCSPISGHRSVSWYQQTPGQGLQFLFEYFSETQRNKGNFPGRFSGRQFSNSRSEMNVSTLELGDSALYLCASSLGGGSEKLFFGSGTQLSVL.

This clonotype was counted a few times. V and J are TRBV9 and TRBJ1-1; 9 nucleotides match TRBD1. The germline CDR1 and CDR2 sequences are SGDLS and YYNGEE. Trimming took 3 bases from V and 0 from J; bases not matched to a gene: 3. The CDR3 loop spans 15 amino acids. Here the CDR3 DNA reads TGTGCCAGCAGCGAGACAGGGGGGTTGAACACTGAAGCTTTCTTT. It codes for CASSETGGLNTEAFF.

This clonotype was seen more than once but under ten times. One end of the junction varies from germline; a read error may be responsible. The V gene is TRBV28, the J gene TRBJ2-2, with D perhaps TRBD1 (6 bases). CDR3 length: 17 residues. The germline V gene encodes CDR1 MDHEN and CDR2 SYDVKM. CDR3 in amino acids: CAGRSQQGASGIGELFF. The DNA of the CDR3 is TGTGCCGGCAGAAGTCAACAGGGAGCGAGTGGGATCGGGGAGCTGTTTTTT.

This clonotype was detected ten times or more. The chain joins TRBV28 to TRBJ2-1; unclear D gene. The CDR3 consists of 12 residues. Germline assignment: CDR1 MDHEN and CDR2 SYDVKM. The V end was cut by 2 bases, the J end by 6 bases, with 5 bases between. The CDR3 reads CASSLGFNEQFF. As DNA, the CDR3 is TGTGCCAGCAGTTTAGGGTTCAATGAGCAGTTCTTC.

The rearrangement links TRBV27 to TRBJ2-7, with 12 nucleotides matching TRBD2. V shed 8 bases and J 3 bases; nucleotides not matched to a gene: 11. Germline V lookup: CDR1 MNHEY, CDR2 SMNVEV (reference sequence). The CDR3 has 16 amino acids. DNA for the CDR3: TGTGCCAGCTCGAGACTAGCGGGAGTGTTGGACTACGAGCAGTACTTC. Residues: CASSRLAGVLDYEQYF.

The genes are TRBV4-2 and TRBJ1-1; D unresolved. This CDR3 comprises 17 residues. Germline V gives CDR1 LGHNA, CDR2 YNFKEQ. V shed 0 bases and J shed 4 bases, with 18 bases lying between them. The CDR3: CASSQDFLRGATTEAFF. The CDR3 DNA reads TGTGCCAGCAGCCAAGATTTTCTACGCGGCGCTACCACTGAAGCTTTCTTT.

This clonotype was picked up a small number of times. The chain is built from TRBV28 and TRBJ2-2; TRBD2 might be the D (6 bases). CDR3 length: 16 residues. Germline values: CDR1 MDHEN, CDR2 SYDVKM. Trimming cost V 5 bases and J 0 bases, with 13 bases left between them. The CDR3 is CASSLSGSPNTGELFF. The CDR3 bases are TGTGCCAGCAGTCTATCCGGGAGTCCGAACACCGGGGAGCTGTTTTTT. The variable domain in full, with the rest retrieved from reference TRBV28 and TRBJ2-2, is DVKVTQSSRYLVKRTGEKVFLECVQDMDHENMFWYRQDPGLGLRLIYFSYDVKMKEKGDIPEGYSVSREKKERFSLILESASTNQTSMYLCASSLSGSPNTGELFFGEGSRLTVL.

This clonotype was observed many times. The V gene is TRBV7-9, the J gene TRBJ2-3, with D possibly being TRBD2 (6 bases). Germline V lookup: CDR1 SEHNR, CDR2 FQNEAQ (reference sequence). The CDR3 contains 13 residues. V was trimmed by 5 bases and J by 4 bases, leaving 10 bases between them. The CDR3: CASSPWDSDTQYF. The CDR3 nucleotides are TGTGCCAGCAGCCCCTGGGACTCAGATACGCAGTATTTT.

Comment on this clonotype: A read error may be the cause here, since a much bigger clone is one base away. V usage is TRBV6-1 and J usage is TRBJ2-7; 9 bases align to TRBD1. This CDR3 has 18 residues. J lost 5 bases, V lost 5 bases, and 19 bases had no gene match. Germline CDR1 is MNHNS and CDR2 is SASEGT. The chain's CDR3 is CASSPRDRATQYGDEQYF. The CDR3 coding sequence is TGTGCCAGCAGTCCCCGGGACAGGGCGACTCAATACGGGGACGAGCAGTACTTC.

In its sample, this clonotype was seen many times. V gene TRBV29-1 combines with J gene TRBJ1-1, with D possibly being TRBD1 (5 bases). CDR3 length: 12 amino acids. Germline-derived CDR1 and CDR2 are SQVTM and ANQGSEA. With 6 bases removed from V and 8 bases from J, the gap between germline ends came to 16 bases. The CDR3 loop reads CSVELTVREAFF. CDR3 sequence (DNA): TGCAGCGTAGAGCTGACAGTGCGGGAAGCTTTCTTT.

This clonotype has ten or more counts. The chain combines TRBV12-3 or TRBV12-4 with TRBJ2-2; 10 positions match TRBD2. The V gene end was trimmed by 5 bases and the J gene end by 7 bases; junction bases not matched to a gene: 10. The CDR3 has 16 amino acids. CDR3 loop: CASSQPAGGSVGELFF. DNA of the CDR3: TGTGCCAGCAGTCAGCCAGCGGGAGGGAGTGTCGGGGAGCTGTTTTTT.

The table lists this clonotype with many counts. The gene calls are TRBV7-9 and TRBJ2-1; possible D gene TRBD1, 5 bases. CDR3 length equals 14 residues. The V end lost 2 bases, the J end lost 2 bases, and 7 bases lay between the germline ends. The germline CDR1 and CDR2 sequences are SEHNR and FQNEAQ (reference sequence). The CDR3 coding sequence is TGTGCCAGCAGCTTAACAGGTGCCTACAATGAGCAGTTCTTC. It translates to CASSLTGAYNEQFF.

This clonotype was seen at least ten times. V usage is TRBV6-1 and J usage is TRBJ1-5; 8 bases agree with TRBD1. The V segment lost 5 bases and the J segment 4 bases; nucleotides outside the gene matches: 7. Germline CDR1 MNHNS, CDR2 SASEGT. The CDR3 loop spans 15 amino acids. The CDR3 DNA sequence: TGTGCCAGCAGTCCAGGGGGCCCTCTGAATCAGCCCCAGCATTTT. It codes for CASSPGGPLNQPQHF.

This clonotype was counted between two and nine times. The genes are TRBV3-1 and TRBJ2-6; no reliable D call. V gave up 4 bases and J gave up 1 base, with 8 bases separating them. In germline, CDR1 is LGHDT, CDR2 YNNKEL (reference sequence). This CDR3 comprises 15 residues. This CDR3 is CASSPLNSGANVLTF. In nucleotides, the CDR3 is TGTGCCAGCAGCCCACTGAATTCTGGGGCCAACGTCCTGACTTTC.

This clonotype was observed a few times. The J gene is TRBJ1-2, the V gene TRBV30; tentative D call: TRBD1 (5 bases). Trimming took off 2 bases at V and 9 bases at J, with 13 bases between the two ends. CDR1 and CDR2 (germline): GTSNPN, SVGIG (reference sequence). This CDR3 has 12 residues. CDR3 DNA: TGTGCCTGGAGTCCGGGGCAGGCGAGCTACACCTTC. Protein: CAWSPGQASYTF.

This clonotype came up many times. The rearrangement uses TRBV10-3 and TRBJ2-3, with D possibly being TRBD2 (6 bases). Looked up from germline, CDR1 is ENHRY and CDR2 is SYGVKD. V lost 8 bases to trimming and J lost 6 bases, with 21 bases between them. This CDR3 has 15 residues. The CDR3 sequence: CAIQPGLGFLDTQYF. DNA of the CDR3: TGTGCCATCCAGCCGGGACTCGGGTTTTTGGATACGCAGTATTTT.

This clonotype was found many times. This chain joins TRBV29-1 and TRBJ1-5, with D possibly TRBD1 on 6 matching bases. CDR3 length: 14 residues. CDR1 is SQVTM, CDR2 ANQGSEA, per germline. The V end lost 2 bases, the J end lost 2 bases, and 10 bases lay between the germline ends. CDR3 region: CSVEIGGGNQPQHF. DNA of the CDR3: TGCAGCGTTGAAATAGGGGGAGGCAATCAGCCCCAGCATTTT.

This chain uses TRBV6-2 or TRBV6-3 with TRBJ2-7; D uncertain. V dropped 0 bases and J dropped 0 bases, with 9 bases sitting between them. The CDR3 runs 15 residues. The V gene's germline CDR1 is MNHEY and CDR2 SVGEGT. The CDR3 DNA sequence: TGTGCCAGCAGTTACTCCTGGCTAGGCTCCTACGAGCAGTACTTC. Encoded protein: CASSYSWLGSYEQYF.